Listed here is a single T cell receptor beta chain. The sample originates from a study of blood T cell repertoires in COVID-19. About the research overall: Italy, Spain and the United States were the sources of the convalescent and acute COVID-19 samples. T cells, B-cell-depleted T cells, or PBMCs supplied cDNA or gDNA.

Germline CDR1 and CDR2: SGDLS and YYNGEE. This CDR3 has 20 amino acids. V lost 0 bases to trimming and J lost 0 bases; unmatched junction nucleotides: 9. Authors' methods: Cell counts per sample came from amplifying reference gene primers. Sequencing was performed with immunoSEQ multiplex PCR; in TCRdb, only in-frame clones are kept and a portion is missing. Clone size and the V and J calls come from that table; the DNA yielded D and trimming. The data hold 150,000 to 200,000 clones, with around 81% observed a single time. The chain carries TRBV9 and TRBJ2-2, with TRBD2 matching 12 bases. The clonotype comes from a man between 65 and 85 years old who had recovered from COVID-19. Source material: peripheral blood. The CDR3 reads CASSVGGGLAGYANTGELFF. The CDR3 DNA sequence: TGTGCCAGCAGCGTAGGGGGCGGACTAGCGGGATACGCGAACACCGGGGAGCTGTTTTTT. Variable domain in full (rest from reference TRBV9 and TRBJ2-2): DSGVTQTPKHLITATGQRVTLRCSPRSGDLSVYWYQQSLDQGLQFLIQYYNGEERAKGNILERFSAQQFPDLHSELNLSSLELGDSALYFCASSVGGGLAGYANTGELFFGEGSRLTVL.